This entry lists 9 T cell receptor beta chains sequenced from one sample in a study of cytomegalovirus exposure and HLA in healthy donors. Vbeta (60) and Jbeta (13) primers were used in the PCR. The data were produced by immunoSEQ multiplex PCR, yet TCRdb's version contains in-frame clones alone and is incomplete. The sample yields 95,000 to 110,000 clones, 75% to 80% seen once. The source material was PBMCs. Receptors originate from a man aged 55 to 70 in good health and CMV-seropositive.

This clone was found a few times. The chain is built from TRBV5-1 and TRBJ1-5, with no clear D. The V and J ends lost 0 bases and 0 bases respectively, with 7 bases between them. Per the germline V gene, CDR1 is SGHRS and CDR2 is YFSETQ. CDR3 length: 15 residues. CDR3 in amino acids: CASSLGGLSNQPQHF. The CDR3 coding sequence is TGCGCCAGCAGCTTGGGAGGCCTTAGCAATCAGCCCCAGCATTTT.

CDR3 nucleotide sequence: TGCGCCAGCAGCGGAGGGACAGGGAATAGCGAGCAGTACTTC. This gives the protein CASSGGTGNSEQYF. This chain links TRBV5-1 with TRBJ2-7; TRBD1 matches at 9 bases. The CDR3 extends over 14 amino acids. Germline V gives CDR1 SGHRS, CDR2 YFSETQ. V shed 4 bases, J shed 6 bases, and the junction held 8 bases outside the gene matches.

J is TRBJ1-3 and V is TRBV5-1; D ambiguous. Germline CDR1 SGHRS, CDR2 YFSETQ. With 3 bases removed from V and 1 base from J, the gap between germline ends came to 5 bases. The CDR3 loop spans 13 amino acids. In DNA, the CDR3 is TGCGCCAGCAGCTCACATTCTGGAAACACCATATATTTT. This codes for CASSSHSGNTIYF.

CDR3 in amino acids: CASSATGTFEAFF. CDR3 in DNA: TGTGCCAGCTCAGCTACTGGGACTTTTGAAGCTTTCTTT. V is TRBV18 and J is TRBJ1-1; D may be TRBD1 (5 bases). In germline, CDR1 is KGHSH, CDR2 LQKENI. The CDR3 is 13 residues long. Deletions cut 5 bases from V and 7 bases from J, with 14 bases between.

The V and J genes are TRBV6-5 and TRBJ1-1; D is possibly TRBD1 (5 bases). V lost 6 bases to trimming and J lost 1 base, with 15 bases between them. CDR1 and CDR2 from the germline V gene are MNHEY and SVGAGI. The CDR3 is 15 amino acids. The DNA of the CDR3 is TGTGCCAGCAGGCGACCGGGACTCTGGAACACTGAAGCTTTCTTT. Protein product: CASRRPGLWNTEAFF.

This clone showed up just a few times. The CDR3 region is CASSSRTGNTEAFF. In nucleotides, the CDR3 is TGCGCCAGCAGCAGCCGGACAGGGAACACTGAAGCTTTCTTT. The rearrangement joins TRBV5-1 to TRBJ1-1, with 7 positions matching TRBD1. With V trimmed by 4 bases and J by 1 base, 4 bases remained unmatched. CDR3 size: 14 residues. CDR1 and CDR2 (germline): SGHRS, YFSETQ.

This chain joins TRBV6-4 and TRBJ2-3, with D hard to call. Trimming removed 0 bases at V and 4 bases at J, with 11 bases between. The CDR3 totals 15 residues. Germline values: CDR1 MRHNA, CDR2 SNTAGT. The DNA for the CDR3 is TGTGCCAGCAGTGACTCAGGTAGCCCCGCAGATACGCAGTATTTT. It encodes CASSDSGSPADTQYF.

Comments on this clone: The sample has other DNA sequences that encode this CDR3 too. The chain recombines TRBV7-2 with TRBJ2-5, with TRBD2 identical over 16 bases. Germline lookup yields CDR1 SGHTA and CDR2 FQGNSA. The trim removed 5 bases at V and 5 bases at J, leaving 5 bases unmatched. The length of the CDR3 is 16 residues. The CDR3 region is CASSLGLAGGQETQYF. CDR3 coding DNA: TGTGCCAGCAGCCTGGGACTAGCGGGGGGGCAGGAGACCCAGTACTTC.

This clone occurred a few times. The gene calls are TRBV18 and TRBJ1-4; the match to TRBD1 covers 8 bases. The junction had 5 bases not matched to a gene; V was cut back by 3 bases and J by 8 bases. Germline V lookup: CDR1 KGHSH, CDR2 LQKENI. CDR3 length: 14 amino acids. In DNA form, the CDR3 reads TGTGCCAGCTCACCCGACAGGGGAAACGAAAAACTGTTTTTT. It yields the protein CASSPDRGNEKLFF. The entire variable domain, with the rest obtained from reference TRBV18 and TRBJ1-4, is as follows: NAGVMQNPRHLVRRRGQEARLRCSPMKGHSHVYWYRQLPEEGLKFMVYLQKENIIDESGMPKERFSAEFPKEGPSILRIQQVVRGDSAAYFCASSPDRGNEKLFFGSGTQLSVL.